This TCR beta chain was obtained from a study of cytomegalovirus exposure and HLA in healthy donors. The overall study: Within the Caucasian-associated ancestry cluster were roughly 82% of the 398 genotyped donors. Whole-study findings and limits: CMV serostatus was the sole immune exposure data available. Specific recognition of CMV antigens was confirmed in vitro for a few chains (all CMV-associated).

A multiplex PCR was run with 60 Vbeta primers and 13 Jbeta primers. In the original processing: About 11 million shared chains were among the 65 million to 85 million unique TCR beta chains that a later analysis counted. Clones were sequenced by immunoSEQ multiplex PCR, and TCRdb holds only the in-frame ones, with some missing. From that table come the V and J calls and clone size; the DNA was used to work out D and trimming. Among 150,000 to 200,000 clones listed, less than 90% were seen once. This clone was recorded a few times. The antigen remains unidentified. This clonotype originated in a boy aged 5-17 years in good health and CMV-seronegative. The specimen was PBMCs.

CDR3 loop: CASSLIPFISGLQGGTDTQYF. The CDR3 DNA reads as TGTGCCAGCAGCCTGATCCCTTTTATTAGCGGGCTCCAAGGGGGCACAGATACGCAGTATTTT. V usage is TRBV28 and J usage is TRBJ2-3; 7 positions agree with TRBD2. Germline V gives CDR1 MDHEN, CDR2 SYDVKM. CDR3 length equals 21 residues. The trim removed 6 bases at V and 1 base at J, leaving 25 bases unmatched.